These T cell receptor beta chains were read from a single sample in a study of blood T cell repertoires in COVID-19. TCRdb keeps only in-frame clones here, not all; method: immunoSEQ multiplex PCR. The sample has around 230,000 clones, 87% seen once; the top ten hold about 9.4%. Specimen: PBMCs or T cells enriched from blood (not recorded which). These receptor sequences come from a man between 18 and 29 years old with acute COVID-19. The conserved cysteine and the conserved F or W are not part of the CDR3 here.

v_gene | len | CDR3aa
TRBV6-5 | 12 | ASRTGSANYGYT
TRBV6-2/TRBV6-3 | 12 | ASTPTGANTEAF
TRBV11-2 | 13 | ASSFGGGAVNEQF
TRBV3-1/TRBV3-2 | 17 | ASSQGRPGLGLGPYEQY
TRBV15 | 11 | ATSLNGGDTQY
TRBV4-1 | 12 | ASSQGSGESEQF
TRBV6-5 | 12 | ARLTGYSNQPQH
TRBV6-1 | 13 | ASSEATGGQETQY
TRBV7-3 | 14 | ASSSGAGPSTDTQY
TRBV3-1/TRBV3-2 | 13 | ASSQGGGGGTEAF
TRBV7-9 | 10 | ASSLQGEKLF
TRBV6-2/TRBV6-3 | 14 | ASSRGLAGGPQEQF
TRBV25-1 | 15 | ASSEPRTSGDTDTQY
TRBV5-1 | 13 | ASSSPGQLNYGYT
TRBV10-1 | 12 | ASSRDTVDTEAF
TRBV5-1 | 11 | ASSSMGGDTQY
TRBV7-8 | 14 | ASSLARGRTGNTIY
TRBV5-4 | 14 | ASSLVFAEAADEQF
TRBV28 | 13 | ASSLLQGGNQPQH
TRBV3-1/TRBV3-2 | 12 | ASSQEGGGQPQH
TRBV7-9 | 11 | ASRNRGTGELF
TRBV19 | 11 | ASRPQSTDTQY
TRBV19 | 13 | ASSSPGQRAYEQY
TRBV7-3 | 15 | ASSLESQGAPHSPLH
TRBV28 | 15 | ASSLATSGRARETQY
TRBV18 | 12 | ASSKTGGDQPQH
TRBV5-8 | 11 | ASSPQEMSGYT
TRBV6-5 | 12 | ASSYIFGDTEAF
TRBV11-2 | 12 | ASSLGTEYNEQF
TRBV28 | 18 | ASSLDETGLNCYSNQPQH